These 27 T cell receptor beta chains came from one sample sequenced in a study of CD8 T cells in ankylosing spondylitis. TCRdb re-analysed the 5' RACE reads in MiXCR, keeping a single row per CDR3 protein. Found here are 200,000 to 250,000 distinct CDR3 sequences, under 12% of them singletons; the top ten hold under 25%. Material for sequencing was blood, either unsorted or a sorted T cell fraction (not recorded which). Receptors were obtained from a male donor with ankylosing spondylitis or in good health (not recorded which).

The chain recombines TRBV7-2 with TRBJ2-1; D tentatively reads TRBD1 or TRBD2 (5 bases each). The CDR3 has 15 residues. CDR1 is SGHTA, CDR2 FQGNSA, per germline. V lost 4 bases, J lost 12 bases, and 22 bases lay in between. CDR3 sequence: CASSYNLPGRRVQFF. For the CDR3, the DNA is TGTGCCAGCAGCTACAACCTTCCGGGACGGCGGGTGCAGTTCTTC.

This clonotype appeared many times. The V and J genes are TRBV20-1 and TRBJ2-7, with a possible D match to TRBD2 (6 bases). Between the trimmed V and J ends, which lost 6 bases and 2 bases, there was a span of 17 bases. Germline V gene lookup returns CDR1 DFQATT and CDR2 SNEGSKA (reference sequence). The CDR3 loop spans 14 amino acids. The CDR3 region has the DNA TGCAGTGCAACCCAAACCGGGACTGCCTACGAGCAGTACTTC. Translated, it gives CSATQTGTAYEQYF.

The DNA of the CDR3 is TGTGCCAGCAGCTTAGTTGCGGGGCAAGACTATGGCTACACCTTC. The encoded protein is CASSLVAGQDYGYTF. This chain links TRBV7-9 with TRBJ1-2, with D possibly being TRBD1 (5 bases). The CDR3 spans 15 residues. Germline loops: CDR1 SEHNR, CDR2 FQNEAQ (reference sequence). The germline V and J ends were trimmed by 1 base and 3 bases, with 12 bases remaining between them.

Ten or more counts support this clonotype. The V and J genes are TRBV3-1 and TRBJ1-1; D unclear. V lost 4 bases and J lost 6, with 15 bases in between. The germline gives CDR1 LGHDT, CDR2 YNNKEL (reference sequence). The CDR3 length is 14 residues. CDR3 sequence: CASSPRSGESEAFF. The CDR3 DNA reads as TGTGCCAGCAGCCCACGATCGGGAGAGTCTGAAGCTTTCTTT.

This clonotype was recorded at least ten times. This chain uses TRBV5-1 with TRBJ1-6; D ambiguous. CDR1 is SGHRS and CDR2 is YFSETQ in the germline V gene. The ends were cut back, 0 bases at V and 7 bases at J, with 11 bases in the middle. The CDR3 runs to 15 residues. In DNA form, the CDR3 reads TGCGCCAGCAGCTTGGATGGGCTACAAAATTCACCCCTCCACTTT. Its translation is CASSLDGLQNSPLHF.

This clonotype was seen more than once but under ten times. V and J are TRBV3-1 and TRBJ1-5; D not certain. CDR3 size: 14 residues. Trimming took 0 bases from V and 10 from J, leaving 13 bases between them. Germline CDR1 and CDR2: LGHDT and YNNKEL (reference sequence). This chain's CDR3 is CASSQDTTGSPQHF. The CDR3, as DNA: TGTGCCAGCAGCCAAGACACCACCGGGTCTCCCCAGCATTTT.

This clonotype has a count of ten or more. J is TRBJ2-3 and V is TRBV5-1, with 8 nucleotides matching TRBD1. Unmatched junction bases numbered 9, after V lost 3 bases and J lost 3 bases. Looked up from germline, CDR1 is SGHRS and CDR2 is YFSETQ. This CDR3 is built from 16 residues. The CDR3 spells CASSSSNDRGTDTQYF. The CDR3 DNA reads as TGCGCCAGCAGCTCTAGCAATGACAGGGGAACAGATACGCAGTATTTT.

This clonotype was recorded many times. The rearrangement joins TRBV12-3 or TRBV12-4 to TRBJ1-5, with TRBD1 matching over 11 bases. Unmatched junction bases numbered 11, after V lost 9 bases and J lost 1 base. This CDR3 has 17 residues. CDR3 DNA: TGTGCCAGGTTTGGGACAGGGGGAAGTTCGAGCAATCAGCCCCAGCATTTT. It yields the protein CARFGTGGSSSNQPQHF.

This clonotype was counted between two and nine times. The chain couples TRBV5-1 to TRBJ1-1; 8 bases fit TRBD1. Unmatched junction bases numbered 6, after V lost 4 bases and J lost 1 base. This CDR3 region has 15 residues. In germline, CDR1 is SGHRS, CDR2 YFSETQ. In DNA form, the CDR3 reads TGCGCCAGCAGCACCGGACAGGGAGCGAACACTGAAGCTTTCTTT. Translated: CASSTGQGANTEAFF.

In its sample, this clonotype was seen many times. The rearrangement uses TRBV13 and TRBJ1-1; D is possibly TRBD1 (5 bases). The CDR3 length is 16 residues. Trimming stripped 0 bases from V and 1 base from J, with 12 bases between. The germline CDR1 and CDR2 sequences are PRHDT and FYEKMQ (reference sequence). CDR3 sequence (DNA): TGTGCCAGCAGCTTAGGCCAGGGCGGCGGGAACACTGAAGCTTTCTTT. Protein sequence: CASSLGQGGGNTEAFF.

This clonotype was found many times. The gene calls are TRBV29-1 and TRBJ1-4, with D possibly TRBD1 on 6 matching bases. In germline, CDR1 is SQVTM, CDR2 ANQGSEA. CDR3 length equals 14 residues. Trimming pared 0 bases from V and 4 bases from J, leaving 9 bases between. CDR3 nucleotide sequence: TGCAGCGTTGAAGAAGGGACAAATAATGAAAAACTGTTTTTT. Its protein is CSVEEGTNNEKLFF.

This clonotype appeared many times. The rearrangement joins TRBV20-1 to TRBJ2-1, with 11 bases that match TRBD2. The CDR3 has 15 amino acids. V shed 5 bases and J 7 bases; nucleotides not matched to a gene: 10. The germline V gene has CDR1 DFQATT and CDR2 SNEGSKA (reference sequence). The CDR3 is CSAASGGTRTNEQFF. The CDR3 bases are TGCAGTGCTGCTAGCGGGGGGACGAGAACGAATGAGCAGTTCTTC.

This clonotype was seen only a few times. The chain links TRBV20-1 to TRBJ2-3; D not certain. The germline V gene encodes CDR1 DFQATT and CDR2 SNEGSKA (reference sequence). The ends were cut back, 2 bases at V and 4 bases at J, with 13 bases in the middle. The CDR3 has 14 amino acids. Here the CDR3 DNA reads TGCAGTGCTAGACAACCTACCGAGGCAGATACGCAGTATTTT. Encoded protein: CSARQPTEADTQYF.

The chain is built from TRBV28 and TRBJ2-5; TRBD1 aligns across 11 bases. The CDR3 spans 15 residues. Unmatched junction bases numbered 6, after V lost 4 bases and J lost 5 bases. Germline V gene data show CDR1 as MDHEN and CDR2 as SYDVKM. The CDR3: CASSSGDRGWETQYF. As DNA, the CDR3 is TGTGCCAGCAGTTCCGGGGACAGGGGGTGGGAGACCCAGTACTTC. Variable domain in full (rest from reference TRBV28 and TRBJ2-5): DVKVTQSSRYLVKRTGEKVFLECVQDMDHENMFWYRQDPGLGLRLIYFSYDVKMKEKGDIPEGYSVSREKKERFSLILESASTNQTSMYLCASSSGDRGWETQYFGPGTRLLVL.

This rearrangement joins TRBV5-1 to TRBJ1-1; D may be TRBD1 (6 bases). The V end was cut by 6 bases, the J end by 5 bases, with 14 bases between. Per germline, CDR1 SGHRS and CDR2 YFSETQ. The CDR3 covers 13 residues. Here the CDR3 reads CASTPGGQTEAFF. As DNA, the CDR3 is TGCGCCAGCACTCCCGGGGGGCAGACTGAAGCTTTCTTT.

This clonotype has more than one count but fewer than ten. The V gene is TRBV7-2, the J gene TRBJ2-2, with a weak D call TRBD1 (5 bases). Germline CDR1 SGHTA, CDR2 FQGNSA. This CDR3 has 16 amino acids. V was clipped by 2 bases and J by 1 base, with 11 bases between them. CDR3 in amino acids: CASSLMGLQNTGELFF. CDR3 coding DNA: TGTGCCAGCAGCTTAATGGGGCTCCAGAACACCGGGGAGCTGTTTTTT.

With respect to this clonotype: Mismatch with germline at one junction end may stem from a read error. The CDR3 protein is CASSENVGGSGAEASF. In DNA form, the CDR3 reads TGTGCCAGCAGTGAAAATGTCGGGGGTTCGGGCGCTGAAGCTTCCTTT. The rearrangement uses TRBV25-1 and TRBJ1-1; D is possibly TRBD1 (5 bases). Germline lookup yields CDR1 MGHDK and CDR2 SYGVNS. There are 16 residues in the CDR3.

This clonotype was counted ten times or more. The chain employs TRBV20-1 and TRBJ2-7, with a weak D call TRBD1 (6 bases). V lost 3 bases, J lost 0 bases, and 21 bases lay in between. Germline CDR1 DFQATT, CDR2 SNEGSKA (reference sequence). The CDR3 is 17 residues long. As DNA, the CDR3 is TGCAGTGCTAGGCCCCTAAGACAGGAGCTTCTCTCCTACGAGCAGTACTTC. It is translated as CSARPLRQELLSYEQYF.

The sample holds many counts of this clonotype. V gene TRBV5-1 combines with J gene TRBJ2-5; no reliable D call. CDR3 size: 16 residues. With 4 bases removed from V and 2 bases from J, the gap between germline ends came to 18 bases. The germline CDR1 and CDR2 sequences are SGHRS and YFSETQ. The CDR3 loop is CASSPARRGAQETQYF. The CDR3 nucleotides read TGCGCCAGCAGCCCAGCTAGGCGCGGCGCACAAGAGACCCAGTACTTC.

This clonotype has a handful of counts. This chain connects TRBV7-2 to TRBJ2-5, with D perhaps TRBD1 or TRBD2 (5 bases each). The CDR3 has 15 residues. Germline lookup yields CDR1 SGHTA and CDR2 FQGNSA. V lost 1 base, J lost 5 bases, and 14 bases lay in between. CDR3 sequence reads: CASSLEFGWGETQYF. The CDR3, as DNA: TGTGCCAGCAGCTTAGAATTCGGTTGGGGGGAGACCCAGTACTTC. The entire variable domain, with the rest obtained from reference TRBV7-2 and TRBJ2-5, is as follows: GAGVSQSPSNKVTEKGKDVELRCDPISGHTALYWYRQSLGQGLEFLIYFQGNSAPDKSGLPSDRFSAERTGGSVSTLTIQRTQQEDSAVYLCASSLEFGWGETQYFGPGTRLLVL.

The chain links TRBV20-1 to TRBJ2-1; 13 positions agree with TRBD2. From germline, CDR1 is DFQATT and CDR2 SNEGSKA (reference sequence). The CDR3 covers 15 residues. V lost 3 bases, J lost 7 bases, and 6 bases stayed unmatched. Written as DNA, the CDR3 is TGCAGTGCTAGCCCACTAGCGGGGGGGCAAAATGAGCAGTTCTTC. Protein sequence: CSASPLAGGQNEQFF.

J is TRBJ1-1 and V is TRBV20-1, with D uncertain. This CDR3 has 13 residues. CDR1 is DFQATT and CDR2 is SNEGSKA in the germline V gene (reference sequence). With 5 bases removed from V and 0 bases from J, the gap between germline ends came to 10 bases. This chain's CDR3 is CSAWAGMNTEAFF. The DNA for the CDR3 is TGCAGTGCTTGGGCGGGGATGAACACTGAAGCTTTCTTT.

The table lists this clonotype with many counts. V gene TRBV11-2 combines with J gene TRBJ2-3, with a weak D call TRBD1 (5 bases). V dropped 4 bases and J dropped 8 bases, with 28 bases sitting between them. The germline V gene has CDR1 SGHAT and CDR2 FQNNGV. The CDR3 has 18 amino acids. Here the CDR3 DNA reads TGTGCCAGCAGCTACAGCAAATCCGGGTCCCAAGGGGCAGGTACGCAGTATTTT. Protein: CASSYSKSGSQGAGTQYF.

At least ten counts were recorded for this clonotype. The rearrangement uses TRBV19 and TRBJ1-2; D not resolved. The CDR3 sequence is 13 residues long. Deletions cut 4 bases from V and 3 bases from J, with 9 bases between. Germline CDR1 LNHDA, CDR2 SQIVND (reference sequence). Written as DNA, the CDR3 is TGTGCCAGTAGTACGGGAACAGACTATGGCTACACCTTC. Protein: CASSTGTDYGYTF. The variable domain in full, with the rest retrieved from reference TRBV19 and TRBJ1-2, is DGGITQSPKYLFRKEGQNVTLSCEQNLNHDAMYWYRQDPGQGLRLIYYSQIVNDFQKGDIAEGYSVSREKKESFPLTVTSAQKNPTAFYLCASSTGTDYGYTFGSGTRLTVV.

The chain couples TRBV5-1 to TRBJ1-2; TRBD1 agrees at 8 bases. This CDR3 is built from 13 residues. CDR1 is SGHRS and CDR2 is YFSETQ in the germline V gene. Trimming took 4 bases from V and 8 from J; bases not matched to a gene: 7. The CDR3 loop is CASSPSGGNGYTF. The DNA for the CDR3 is TGCGCCAGCAGCCCTTCAGGGGGCAACGGCTACACCTTC.

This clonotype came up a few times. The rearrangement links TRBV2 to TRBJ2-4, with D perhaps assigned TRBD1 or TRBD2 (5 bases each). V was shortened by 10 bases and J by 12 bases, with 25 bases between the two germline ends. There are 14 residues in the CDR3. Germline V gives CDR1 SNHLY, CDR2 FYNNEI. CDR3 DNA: TGTGCCACAAGCCTTGGAATACAGGAGGAGCATCAGTACTTC. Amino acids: CATSLGIQEEHQYF.

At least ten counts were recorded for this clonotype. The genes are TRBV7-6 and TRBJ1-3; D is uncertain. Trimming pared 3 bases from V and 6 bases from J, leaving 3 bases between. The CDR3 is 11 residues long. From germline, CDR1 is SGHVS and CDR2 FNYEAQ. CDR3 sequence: CASSFANTIYF. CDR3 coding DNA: TGTGCCAGCAGCTTCGCAAACACCATATATTTT.